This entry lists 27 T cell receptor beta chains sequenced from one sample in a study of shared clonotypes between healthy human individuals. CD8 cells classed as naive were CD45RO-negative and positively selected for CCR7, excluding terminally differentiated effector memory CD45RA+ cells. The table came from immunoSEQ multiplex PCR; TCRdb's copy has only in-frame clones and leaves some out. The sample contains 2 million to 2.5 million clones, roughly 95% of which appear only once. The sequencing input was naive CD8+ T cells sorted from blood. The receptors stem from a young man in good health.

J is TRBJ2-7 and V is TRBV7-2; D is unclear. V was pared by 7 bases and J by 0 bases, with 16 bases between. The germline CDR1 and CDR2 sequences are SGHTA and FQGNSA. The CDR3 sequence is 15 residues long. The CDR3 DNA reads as TGTGCCAGCACCCCGAGCCCCATGAGCTCCTACGAGCAGTACTTC. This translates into CASTPSPMSSYEQYF.

The DNA for the CDR3 is TGTGCCAGTAGTATATCCGAGAGGTCGGGCTACGAGCAGTACTTC. Translation gives CASSISERSGYEQYF. The chain combines TRBV19 with TRBJ2-7, with D unclear. The length of the CDR3 is 15 residues. Germline V CDR1 and CDR2: LNHDA, SQIVND (reference sequence). The V gene lost 2 bases and the J gene lost 3 bases, with 14 bases spanning the gap.

CDR3 in amino acids: CASSYGQGSNQPQHF. The CDR3 nucleotides read TGTGCCAGCAGCTATGGACAGGGGAGCAATCAGCCCCAGCATTTT. The chain is built from TRBV7-9 and TRBJ1-5; TRBD1 aligns across 9 bases. This CDR3 is 15 amino acids long. After removal of 4 bases from V and 1 base from J, the junction contained 2 bases not matched to a gene. Germline V gives CDR1 SEHNR, CDR2 FQNEAQ (reference sequence).

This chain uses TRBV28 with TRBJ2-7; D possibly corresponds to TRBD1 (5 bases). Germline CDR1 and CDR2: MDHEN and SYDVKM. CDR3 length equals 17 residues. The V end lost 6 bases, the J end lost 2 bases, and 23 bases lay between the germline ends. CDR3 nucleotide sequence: TGTGCCAGCAGCCAAAGGTCCGTGGCAGGGTGGGCCTACGAGCAGTACTTC. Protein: CASSQRSVAGWAYEQYF.

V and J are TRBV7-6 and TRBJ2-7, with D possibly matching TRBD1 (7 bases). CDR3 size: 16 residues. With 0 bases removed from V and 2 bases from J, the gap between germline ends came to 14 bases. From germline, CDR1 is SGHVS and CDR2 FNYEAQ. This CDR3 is CASSLALQGGAYEQYF. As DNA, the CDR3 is TGTGCCAGCAGCTTAGCGCTGCAGGGGGGCGCCTACGAGCAGTACTTC.

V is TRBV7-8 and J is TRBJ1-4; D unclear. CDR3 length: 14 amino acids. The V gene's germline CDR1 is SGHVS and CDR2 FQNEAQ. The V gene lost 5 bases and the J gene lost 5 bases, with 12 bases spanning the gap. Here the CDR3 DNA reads TGTGCCAGCAGCCCGGACGGTGAAAATGAAAAACTGTTTTTT. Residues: CASSPDGENEKLFF.

The CDR3 DNA is TGCGCCAGCAGCCAAGATGGGGCAAGGCAGTTCTTC. Translation: CASSQDGARQFF. The V gene is TRBV4-1, the J gene TRBJ2-1, with a possible D match to TRBD1 (5 bases). The V gene lost 0 bases and the J gene lost 12 bases, with 9 bases spanning the gap. Germline CDR1 reads MGHRA; CDR2 reads YSYEKL. The CDR3 spans 12 residues.

CDR3 sequence: CASSQVVVYGTEAFF. CDR3 coding DNA: TGCGCCAGCAGCCAAGTCGTGGTTTATGGCACTGAAGCTTTCTTT. The rearrangement joins TRBV4-3 to TRBJ1-1, with unresolved D. V was shortened by 1 base and J by 4 bases, with 13 bases between the two germline ends. The CDR3 runs 15 residues. Germline values: CDR1 LGHNA, CDR2 YSLEER.

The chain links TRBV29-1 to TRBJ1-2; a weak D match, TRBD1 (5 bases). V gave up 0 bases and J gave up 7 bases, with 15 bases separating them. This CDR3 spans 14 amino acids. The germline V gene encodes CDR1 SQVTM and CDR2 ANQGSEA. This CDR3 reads CSVEEAQVGGGYTF. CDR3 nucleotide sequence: TGCAGCGTTGAAGAGGCCCAGGTTGGGGGTGGCTACACCTTC.

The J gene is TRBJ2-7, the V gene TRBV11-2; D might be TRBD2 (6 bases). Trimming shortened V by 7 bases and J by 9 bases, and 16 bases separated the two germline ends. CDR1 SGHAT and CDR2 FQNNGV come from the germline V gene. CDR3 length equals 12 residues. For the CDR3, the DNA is TGTGCCAGCACCCCTCCTGGCGGGGTGCAGTACTTC. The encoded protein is CASTPPGGVQYF.

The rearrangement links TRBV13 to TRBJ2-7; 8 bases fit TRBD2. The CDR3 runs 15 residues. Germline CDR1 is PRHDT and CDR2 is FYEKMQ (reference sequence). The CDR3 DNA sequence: TGTGCGACGGGGGGGAATAGCGGGGACCCCTACGAGCAGTACTTC. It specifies CATGGNSGDPYEQYF.

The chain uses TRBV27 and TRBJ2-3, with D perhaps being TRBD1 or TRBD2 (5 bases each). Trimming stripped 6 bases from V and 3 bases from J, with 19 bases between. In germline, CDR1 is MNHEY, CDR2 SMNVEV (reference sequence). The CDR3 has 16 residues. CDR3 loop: CASSDRDAGETDTQYF. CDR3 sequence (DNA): TGTGCCAGCAGCGATAGGGACGCCGGCGAGACAGATACGCAGTATTTT.

CDR3 bases: TGTGCCAGCAGTTTACTGCCAGGGGAAGAGACCCAGTACTTC. It codes for CASSLLPGEETQYF. The chain has TRBV28 and TRBJ2-5, with TRBD1 as a possible D gene (6 bases). This CDR3 spans 14 amino acids. Trimming took 2 bases from V and 3 from J, leaving 10 bases between them. Looked up from germline, CDR1 is MDHEN and CDR2 is SYDVKM.

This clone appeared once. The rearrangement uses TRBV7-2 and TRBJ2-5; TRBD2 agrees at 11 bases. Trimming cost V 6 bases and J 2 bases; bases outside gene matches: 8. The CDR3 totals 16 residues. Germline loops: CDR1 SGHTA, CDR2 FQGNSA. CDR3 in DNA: TGTGCCAGCAGGGGAGGACTAGCGGGTCTTCAAGAGACCCAGTACTTC. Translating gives CASRGGLAGLQETQYF.

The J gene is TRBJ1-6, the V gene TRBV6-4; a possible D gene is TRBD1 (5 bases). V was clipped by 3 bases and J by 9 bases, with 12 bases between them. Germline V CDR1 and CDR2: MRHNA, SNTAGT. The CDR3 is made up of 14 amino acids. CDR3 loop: CASSEGGLGSPLHF. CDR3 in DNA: TGTGCCAGCAGTGAGGGGGGGTTGGGTTCACCCCTCCACTTT.

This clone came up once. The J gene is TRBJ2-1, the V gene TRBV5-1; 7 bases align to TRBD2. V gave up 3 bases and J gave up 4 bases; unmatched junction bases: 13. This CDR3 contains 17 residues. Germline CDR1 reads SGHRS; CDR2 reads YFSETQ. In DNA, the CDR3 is TGCGCCAGCAGCTCGGGACTACCTTCCGTGGGTTACAATGAGCAGTTCTTC. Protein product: CASSSGLPSVGYNEQFF.

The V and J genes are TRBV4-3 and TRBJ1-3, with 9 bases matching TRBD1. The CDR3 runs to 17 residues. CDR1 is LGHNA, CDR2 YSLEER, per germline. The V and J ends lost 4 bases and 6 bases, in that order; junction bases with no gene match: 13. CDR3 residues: CASSLSRSGQGQNTIYF. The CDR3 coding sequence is TGCGCCAGCAGCCTCTCGAGGTCGGGACAGGGTCAAAACACCATATATTTT.

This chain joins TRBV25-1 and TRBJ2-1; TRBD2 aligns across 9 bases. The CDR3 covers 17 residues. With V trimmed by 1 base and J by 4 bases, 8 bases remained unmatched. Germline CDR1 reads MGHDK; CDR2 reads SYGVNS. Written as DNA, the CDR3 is TGTGCCAGCAGTGAATTGTGGCGGGAGGGCCCTTACAATGAGCAGTTCTTC. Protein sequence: CASSELWREGPYNEQFF.

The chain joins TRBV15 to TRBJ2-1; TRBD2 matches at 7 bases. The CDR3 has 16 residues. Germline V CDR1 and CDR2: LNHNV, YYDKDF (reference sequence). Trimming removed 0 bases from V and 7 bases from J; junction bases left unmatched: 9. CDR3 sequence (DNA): TGTGCCACCAGCAGAGATAGGAGGGAGGGCCCGAATGAGCAGTTCTTC. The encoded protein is CATSRDRREGPNEQFF.

CDR3 sequence: CATSTRPGLNTGELFF. CDR3 nucleotide sequence: TGTGCCACCAGCACCCGACCAGGGTTGAACACCGGGGAGCTGTTTTTT. The chain is built from TRBV15 and TRBJ2-2, with D possibly TRBD1 on 5 matching bases. Germline-derived CDR1 and CDR2 are LNHNV and YYDKDF (reference sequence). V was shortened by 4 bases and J by 1 base, with 13 bases between the two germline ends. The length of the CDR3 is 16 residues.

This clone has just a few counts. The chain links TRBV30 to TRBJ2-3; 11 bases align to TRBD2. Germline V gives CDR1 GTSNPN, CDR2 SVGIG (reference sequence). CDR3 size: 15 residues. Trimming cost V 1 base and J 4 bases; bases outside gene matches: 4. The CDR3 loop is CAWSELAGAPDTQYF. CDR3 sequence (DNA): TGTGCCTGGAGTGAACTAGCGGGAGCACCAGATACGCAGTATTTT.

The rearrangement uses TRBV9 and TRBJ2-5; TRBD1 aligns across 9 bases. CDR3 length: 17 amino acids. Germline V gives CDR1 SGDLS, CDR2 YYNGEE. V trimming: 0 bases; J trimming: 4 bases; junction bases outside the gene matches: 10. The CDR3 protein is CASSVVGDRVELETQYF. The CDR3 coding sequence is TGTGCCAGCAGCGTAGTGGGGGACAGGGTAGAATTAGAGACCCAGTACTTC. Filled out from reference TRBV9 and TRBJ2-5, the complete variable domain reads DSGVTQTPKHLITATGQRVTLRCSPRSGDLSVYWYQQSLDQGLQFLIQYYNGEERAKGNILERFSAQQFPDLHSELNLSSLELGDSALYFCASSVVGDRVELETQYFGPGTRLLVL.

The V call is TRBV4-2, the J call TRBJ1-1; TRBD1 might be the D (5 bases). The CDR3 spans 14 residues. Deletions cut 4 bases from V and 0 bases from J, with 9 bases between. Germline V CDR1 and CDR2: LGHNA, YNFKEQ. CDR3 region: CASSLPGMNTEAFF. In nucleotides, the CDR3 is TGTGCCAGCAGCCTTCCAGGGATGAACACTGAAGCTTTCTTT.

The CDR3 DNA reads TGTGCCAGCAGCGAGGGGGATGGAAACACCATATATTTT. Its protein is CASSEGDGNTIYF. This chain links TRBV9 with TRBJ1-3, with D possibly TRBD1 on 6 matching bases. The CDR3 runs to 13 residues. Germline-derived CDR1 and CDR2 are SGDLS and YYNGEE. V was trimmed by 3 bases and J by 3 bases, leaving 7 bases between them.

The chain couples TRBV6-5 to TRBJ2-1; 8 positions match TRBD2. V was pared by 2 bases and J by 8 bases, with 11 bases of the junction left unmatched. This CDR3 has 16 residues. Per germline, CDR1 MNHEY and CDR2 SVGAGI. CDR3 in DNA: TGTGCCAGCAGTTACACGGGACTAGGTAATTCCGATGAGCAGTTCTTC. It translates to CASSYTGLGNSDEQFF.

The CDR3 bases are TGTGCCAGCACCAACTCTGGGGCCAACGTCCTGACTTTC. Translated, it gives CASTNSGANVLTF. The chain uses TRBV27 and TRBJ2-6, with unresolved D. V was cut by 7 bases and J by 0 bases, with 4 bases left in between. This CDR3 has 13 residues. Per the germline V gene, CDR1 is MNHEY and CDR2 is SMNVEV (reference sequence).

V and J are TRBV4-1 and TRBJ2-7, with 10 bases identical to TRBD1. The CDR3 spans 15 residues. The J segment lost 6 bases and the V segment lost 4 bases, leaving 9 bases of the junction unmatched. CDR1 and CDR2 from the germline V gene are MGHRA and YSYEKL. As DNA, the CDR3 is TGCGCCAGCAGCCTCGCCGGGACAGGGGCCTTCGAGCAGTACTTC. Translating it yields CASSLAGTGAFEQYF.